The clone carrying this T cell receptor (beta chain) was detected many times. Its antigen is unknown. The sample originates from a study of T cell repertoires in cytomegalovirus infection. Looking at the study overall: Shared public TCR beta signatures pointed to both CMV infection and a matching HLA type. Study observations and caveats: The cumulative frequency of public TCR beta families identified carriers of CMV plus the relevant HLA. The ex vivo response was dominated by HLA-C-restricted CMV-specific TCR beta clonotypes.

Using its own MiXCR run on the reads, TCRdb lists one record per CDR3 protein. The table has about 200,000 distinct CDR3 sequences, less than 9.5% seen once. The junction had 6 bases not matched to a gene; V was cut back by 3 bases and J by 2 bases. The CDR3 is 16 amino acids. Looked up from germline, CDR1 is SGHTA and CDR2 is FQGNSA. Sequencing input: PBMCs. V gene TRBV7-2 combines with J gene TRBJ2-5, with 10 positions matching TRBD2. This receptor was taken from a human donor in good health (CMV status not recorded). Some clones in this sample may be carry-over from other donors' samples. The CDR3: CASSFVASGSQETQYF. The CDR3 coding sequence is TGTGCCAGCAGCTTTGTGGCTAGCGGGAGTCAAGAGACCCAGTACTTC.